This T cell receptor beta chain derives from a study of shared clonotypes between healthy human individuals. Donors comprised healthy HIV-negative adults lacking recent acute infections or vaccinations. A CD45RA-negative memory subset and a CD45RA+ naive subset were separated from the CD4+ cells. The junction had 12 bases not matched to a gene; V was cut back by 4 bases and J by 4 bases. CDR1 and CDR2 (germline): SGHNT, YYREEE (reference sequence). CDR3 length: 16 amino acids. Assay: immunoSEQ multiplex PCR; the TCRdb copy retains only in-frame clones and omits some. Of about 1,500,000 clones listed, approximately 96% are singletons. Regarding this clone: The antigen is unknown.

Overall study findings and caveats: The diversity represented, both genetic and in exposure history, was limited by few donors. Naive subsets tended to show greater estimated richness than memory subsets.

Sequenced material: naive CD4+ T cells sorted from blood. Subset described: CD45RA+ positively selected. The source is a man aged 25 to 40 in good health. The rearrangement links TRBV5-4 to TRBJ2-5; 8 nucleotides agree with TRBD1. DNA of the CDR3: TGTGCCAGCAGCCCGAGCTCGTCCAGGGGGCTAGAGACCCAGTACTTC. It is translated as CASSPSSSRGLETQYF.